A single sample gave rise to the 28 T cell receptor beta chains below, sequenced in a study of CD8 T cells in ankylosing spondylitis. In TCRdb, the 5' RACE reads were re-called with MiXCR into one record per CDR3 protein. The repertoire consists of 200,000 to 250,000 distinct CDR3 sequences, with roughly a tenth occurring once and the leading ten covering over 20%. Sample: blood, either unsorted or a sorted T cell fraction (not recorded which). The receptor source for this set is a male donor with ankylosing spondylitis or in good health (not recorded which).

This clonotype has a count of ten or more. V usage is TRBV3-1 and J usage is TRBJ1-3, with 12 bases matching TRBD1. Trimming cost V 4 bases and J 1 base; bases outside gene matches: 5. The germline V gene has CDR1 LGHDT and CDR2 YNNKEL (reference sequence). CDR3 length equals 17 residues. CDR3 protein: CASSPPGQGASGNTIYF. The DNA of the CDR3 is TGTGCCAGCAGCCCGCCGGGACAGGGGGCATCTGGAAACACCATATATTTT.

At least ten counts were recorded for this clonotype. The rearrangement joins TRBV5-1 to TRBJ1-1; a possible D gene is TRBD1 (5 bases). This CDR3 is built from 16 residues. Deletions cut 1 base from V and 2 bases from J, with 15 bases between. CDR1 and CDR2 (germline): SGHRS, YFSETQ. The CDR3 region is CASSLRSGGFNTEAFF. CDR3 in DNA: TGCGCCAGCAGCTTGCGGTCGGGGGGGTTTAACACTGAAGCTTTCTTT. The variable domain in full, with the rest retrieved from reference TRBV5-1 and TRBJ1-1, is KAGVTQTPRYLIKTRGQQVTLSCSPISGHRSVSWYQQTPGQGLQFLFEYFSETQRNKGNFPGRFSGRQFSNSRSEMNVSTLELGDSALYLCASSLRSGGFNTEAFFGQGTRLTVV.

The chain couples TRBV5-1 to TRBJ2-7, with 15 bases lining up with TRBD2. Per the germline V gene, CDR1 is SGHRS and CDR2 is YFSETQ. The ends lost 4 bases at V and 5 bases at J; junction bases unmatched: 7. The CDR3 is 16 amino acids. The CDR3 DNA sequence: TGCGCCAGCAGCAAGGGACTAGCGGGGGGCACCGACGAGCAGTACTTC. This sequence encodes CASSKGLAGGTDEQYF.

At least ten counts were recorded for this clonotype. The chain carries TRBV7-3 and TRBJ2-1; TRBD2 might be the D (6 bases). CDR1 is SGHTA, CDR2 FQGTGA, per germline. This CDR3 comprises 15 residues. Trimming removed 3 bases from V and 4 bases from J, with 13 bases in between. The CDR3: CASSFLPGVYNEQFF. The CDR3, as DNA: TGTGCCAGCAGCTTCTTACCGGGAGTATACAATGAGCAGTTCTTC.

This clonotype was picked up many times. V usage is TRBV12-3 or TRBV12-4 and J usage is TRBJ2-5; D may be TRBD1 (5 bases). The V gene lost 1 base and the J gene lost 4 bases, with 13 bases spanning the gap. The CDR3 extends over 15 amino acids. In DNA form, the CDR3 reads TGTGCCAGCAGTTTAGAGACAGTCGGTTTAGAGACCCAGTACTTC. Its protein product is CASSLETVGLETQYF.

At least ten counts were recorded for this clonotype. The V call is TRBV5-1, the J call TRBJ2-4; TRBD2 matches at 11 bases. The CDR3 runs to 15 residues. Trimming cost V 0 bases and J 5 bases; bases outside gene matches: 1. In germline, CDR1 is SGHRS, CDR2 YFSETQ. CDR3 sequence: CASSLEGLAENIQYF. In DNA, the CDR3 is TGCGCCAGCAGCTTGGAGGGACTAGCGGAAAACATTCAGTACTTC.

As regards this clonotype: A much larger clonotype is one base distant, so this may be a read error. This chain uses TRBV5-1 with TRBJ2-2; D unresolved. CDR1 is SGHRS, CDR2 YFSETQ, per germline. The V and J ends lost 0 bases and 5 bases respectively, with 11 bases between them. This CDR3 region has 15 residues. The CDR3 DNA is TGCGCCAGCAGCTTGGCAGGCTATCCTACCGGGGAGCTGTTTTTT. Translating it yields CASSLAGYPTGELFF.

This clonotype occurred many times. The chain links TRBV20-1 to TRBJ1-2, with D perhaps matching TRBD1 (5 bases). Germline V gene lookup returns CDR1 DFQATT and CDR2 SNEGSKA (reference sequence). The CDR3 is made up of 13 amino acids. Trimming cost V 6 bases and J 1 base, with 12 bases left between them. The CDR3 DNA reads TGCAGTGCCTGGGACGGCCGTAACTATGGCTACACCTTC. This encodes CSAWDGRNYGYTF.

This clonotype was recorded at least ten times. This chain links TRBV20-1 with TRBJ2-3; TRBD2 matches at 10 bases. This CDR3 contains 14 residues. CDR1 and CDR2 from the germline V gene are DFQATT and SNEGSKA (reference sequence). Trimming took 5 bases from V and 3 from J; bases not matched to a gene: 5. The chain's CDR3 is CSAGTSEWTDTQYF. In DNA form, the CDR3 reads TGCAGTGCTGGGACTAGCGAATGGACAGATACGCAGTATTTT.

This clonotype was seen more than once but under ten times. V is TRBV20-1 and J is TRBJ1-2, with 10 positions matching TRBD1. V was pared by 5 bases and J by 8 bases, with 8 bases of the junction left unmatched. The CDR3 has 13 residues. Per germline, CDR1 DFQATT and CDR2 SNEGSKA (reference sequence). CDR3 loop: CSAAPDRGGGYTF. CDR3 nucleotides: TGCAGTGCTGCCCCGGACAGGGGGGGAGGCTACACCTTC.

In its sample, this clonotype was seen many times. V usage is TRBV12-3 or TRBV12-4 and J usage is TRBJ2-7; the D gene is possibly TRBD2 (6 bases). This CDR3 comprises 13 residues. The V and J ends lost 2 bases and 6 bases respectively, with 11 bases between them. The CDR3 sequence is CASSLTSSSEQYF. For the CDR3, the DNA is TGTGCCAGCAGTTTAACTAGCTCCAGCGAGCAGTACTTC.

As DNA, the CDR3 is TGCAGCGTAAAACCACCAGGGGGCCAATCCTATGGCTACACCTTC. Amino acids: CSVKPPGGQSYGYTF. The chain has TRBV29-1 and TRBJ1-2, with 8 bases aligning to TRBD1. Germline values: CDR1 SQVTM, CDR2 ANQGSEA. This CDR3 region has 15 residues. V dropped 6 bases and J dropped 4; count of bases not matched to a gene: 13.

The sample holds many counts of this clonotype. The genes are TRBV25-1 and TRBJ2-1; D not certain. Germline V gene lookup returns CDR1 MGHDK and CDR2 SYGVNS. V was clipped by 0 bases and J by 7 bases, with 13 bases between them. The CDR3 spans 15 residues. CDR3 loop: CASSEYIGFGNEQFF. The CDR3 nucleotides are TGTGCCAGCAGTGAATATATCGGGTTTGGGAATGAGCAGTTCTTC. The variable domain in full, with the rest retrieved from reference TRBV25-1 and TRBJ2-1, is EADIYQTPRYLVIGTGKKITLECSQTMGHDKMYWYQQDPGMELHLIHYSYGVNSTEKGDLSSESTVSRIRTEHFPLTLESARPSHTSQYLCASSEYIGFGNEQFFGPGTRLTVL.

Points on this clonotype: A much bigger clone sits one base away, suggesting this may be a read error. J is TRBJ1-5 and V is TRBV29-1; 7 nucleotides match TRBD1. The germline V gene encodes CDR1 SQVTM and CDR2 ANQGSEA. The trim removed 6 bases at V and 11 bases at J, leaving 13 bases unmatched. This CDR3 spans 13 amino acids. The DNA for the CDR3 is TGCAGCGTAAATACAGGGGTCGGGGGGGCCCAGCATTTT. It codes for CSVNTGVGGAQHF.

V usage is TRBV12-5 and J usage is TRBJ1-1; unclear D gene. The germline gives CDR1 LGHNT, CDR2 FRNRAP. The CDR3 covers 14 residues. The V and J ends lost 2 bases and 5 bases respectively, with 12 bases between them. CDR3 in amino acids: CASGLSGRRTEAFF. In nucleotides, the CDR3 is TGTGCTAGTGGTTTGTCAGGTAGAAGAACTGAAGCTTTCTTT. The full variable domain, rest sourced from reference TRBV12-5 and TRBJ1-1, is DARVTQTPRHKVTEMGQEVTMRCQPILGHNTVFWYRQTMMQGLELLAYFRNRAPLDDSGMPKDRFSAEMPDATLATLKIQPSEPRDSAVYFCASGLSGRRTEAFFGQGTRLTVV.

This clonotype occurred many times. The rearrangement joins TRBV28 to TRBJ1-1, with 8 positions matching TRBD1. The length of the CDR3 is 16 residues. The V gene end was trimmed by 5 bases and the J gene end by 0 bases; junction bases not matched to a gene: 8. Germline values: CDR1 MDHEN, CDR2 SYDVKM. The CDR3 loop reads CASSADRVSMNTEAFF. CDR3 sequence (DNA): TGTGCCAGCAGTGCGGACAGGGTATCAATGAACACTGAAGCTTTCTTT.

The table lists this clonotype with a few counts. For the CDR3, the DNA is TGTGCCAGCAGCGAACCCGGAGGGCCCTACGAGCAGTACTTC. Its translation: CASSEPGGPYEQYF. This chain connects TRBV3-1 to TRBJ2-7, with D perhaps matching TRBD2 (6 bases). Germline V gene sequence: CDR1 LGHDT, CDR2 YNNKEL (reference sequence). V gave up 5 bases and J gave up 2 bases, with 13 bases separating them. The length of the CDR3 is 14 residues.

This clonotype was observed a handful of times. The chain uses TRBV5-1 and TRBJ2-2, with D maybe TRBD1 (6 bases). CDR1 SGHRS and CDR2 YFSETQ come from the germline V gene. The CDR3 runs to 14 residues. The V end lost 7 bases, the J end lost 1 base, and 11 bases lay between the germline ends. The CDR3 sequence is CASDPTGNTGELFF. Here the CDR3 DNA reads TGCGCCAGCGACCCGACAGGGAACACCGGGGAGCTGTTTTTT.

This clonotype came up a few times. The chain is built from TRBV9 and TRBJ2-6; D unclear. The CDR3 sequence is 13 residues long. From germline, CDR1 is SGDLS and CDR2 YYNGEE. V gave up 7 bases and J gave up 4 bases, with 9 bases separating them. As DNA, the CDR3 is TGTGCCAGCGGCAGTTTCGGGGCCAACGTCCTGACTTTC. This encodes CASGSFGANVLTF.

The CDR3 region has the DNA TGCAGCGTTGGGACAGGATGGACTGAAGCTTTCTTT. Its protein is CSVGTGWTEAFF. The V and J genes are TRBV29-1 and TRBJ1-1; 7 bases line up with TRBD1. The CDR3 is 12 amino acids. The V segment lost 4 bases and the J segment 5 bases; nucleotides outside the gene matches: 4. CDR1 is SQVTM, CDR2 ANQGSEA, per germline.

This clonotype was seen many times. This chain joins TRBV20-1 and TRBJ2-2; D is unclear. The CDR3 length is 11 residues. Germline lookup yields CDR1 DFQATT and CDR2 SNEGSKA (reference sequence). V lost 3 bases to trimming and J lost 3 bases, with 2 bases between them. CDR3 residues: CSASHTGELFF. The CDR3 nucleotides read TGCAGTGCTAGCCACACCGGGGAGCTGTTTTTT.

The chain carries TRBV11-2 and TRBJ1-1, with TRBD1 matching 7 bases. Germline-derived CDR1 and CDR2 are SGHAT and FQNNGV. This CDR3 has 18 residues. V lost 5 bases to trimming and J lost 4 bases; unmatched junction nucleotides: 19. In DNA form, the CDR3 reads TGTGCCAGCAGCGCCATACCTCCGGGACAGCCCAAGACCACTGAAGCTTTCTTT. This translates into CASSAIPPGQPKTTEAFF. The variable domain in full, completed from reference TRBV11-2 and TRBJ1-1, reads EAGVAQSPRYKIIEKRQSVAFWCNPISGHATLYWYQQILGQGPKLLIQFQNNGVVDDSQLPKDRFSAERLKGVDSTLKIQPAKLEDSAVYLCASSAIPPGQPKTTEAFFGQGTRLTVV.

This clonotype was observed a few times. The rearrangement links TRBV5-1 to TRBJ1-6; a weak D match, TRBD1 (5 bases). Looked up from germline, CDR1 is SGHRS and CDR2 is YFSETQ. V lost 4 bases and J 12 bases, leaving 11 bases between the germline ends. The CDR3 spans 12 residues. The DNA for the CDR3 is TGCGCCAGCAGCACTGGGGGGGAACCCCTCCACTTT. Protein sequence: CASSTGGEPLHF.

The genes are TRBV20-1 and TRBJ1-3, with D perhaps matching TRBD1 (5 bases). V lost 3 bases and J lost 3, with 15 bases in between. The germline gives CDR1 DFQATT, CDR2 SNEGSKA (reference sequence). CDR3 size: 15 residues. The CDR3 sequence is CSASDGDVLGNTIYF. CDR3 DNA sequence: TGCAGTGCTAGTGATGGGGACGTTCTTGGAAACACCATATATTTT.

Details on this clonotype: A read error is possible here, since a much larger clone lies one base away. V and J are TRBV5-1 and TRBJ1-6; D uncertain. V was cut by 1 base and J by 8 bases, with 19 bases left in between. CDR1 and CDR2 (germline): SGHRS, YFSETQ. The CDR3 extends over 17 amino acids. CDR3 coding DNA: TGCGCCAGCAGCTTGAATGTCCAGGCCGGACCATATTCACCCCTCCACTTT. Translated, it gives CASSLNVQAGPYSPLHF.

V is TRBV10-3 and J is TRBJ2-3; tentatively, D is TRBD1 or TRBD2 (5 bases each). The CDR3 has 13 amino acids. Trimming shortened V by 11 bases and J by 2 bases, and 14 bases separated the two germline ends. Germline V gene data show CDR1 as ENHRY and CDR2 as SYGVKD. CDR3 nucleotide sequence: TGTGCCGTAGGGACGGCCGACACAGATACGCAGTATTTT. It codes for CAVGTADTDTQYF.

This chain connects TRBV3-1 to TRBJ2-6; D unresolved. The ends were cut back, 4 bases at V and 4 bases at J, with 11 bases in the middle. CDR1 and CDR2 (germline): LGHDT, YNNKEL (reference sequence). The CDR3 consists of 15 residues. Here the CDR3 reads CASSPLVAGANVLTF. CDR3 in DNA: TGTGCCAGCAGCCCCCTGGTGGCAGGGGCCAACGTCCTGACTTTC.

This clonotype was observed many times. The CDR3 DNA reads as TGCAGCGCCCGCCTCGCGGGGGGGGAGCAGTTCTTC. As protein: CSARLAGGEQFF. The V gene is TRBV29-1, the J gene TRBJ2-1, with 9 bases lining up with TRBD2. CDR1 is SQVTM and CDR2 is ANQGSEA in the germline V gene. V shed 7 bases, J shed 10 bases, and the junction held 8 bases outside the gene matches. The CDR3 sequence is 12 residues long.